The 5 T cell receptor beta chains below come from one sample, sequenced in a study of OX40 agonist ivuxolimab in advanced cancers. Produced via immunoSEQ multiplex PCR; TCRdb's table is partial and in-frame only. The table has tens of thousands of clones, 80% to 90% seen once. The specimen comprised CD4+ or CD8+ T cells sorted from blood, sampled in a trial of the OX40 agonist ivuxolimab. The receptors derive from an adult with an advanced solid tumor such as melanoma, head and neck, liver or kidney cancer.

J is TRBJ2-3 and V is TRBV27; no firm D call. V lost 1 base and J 1 base, leaving 12 bases between the germline ends. CDR3 length: 16 residues. Germline V lookup: CDR1 MNHEY, CDR2 SMNVEV (reference sequence). The DNA for the CDR3 is TGTGCCAGCAGTTTATTTATGGCGGCCCGCACAGATACGCAGTATTTT. Translation gives CASSLFMAARTDTQYF.

J is TRBJ2-2 and V is TRBV7-9, with a weak D call TRBD1 (6 bases). In germline, CDR1 is SEHNR, CDR2 FQNEAQ (reference sequence). V was trimmed by 5 bases and J by 1 base, leaving 8 bases between them. The CDR3 totals 14 residues. The CDR3: CASSRQVNTGELFF. The CDR3 nucleotides read TGTGCCAGCAGCCGACAGGTGAACACCGGGGAGCTGTTTTTT. Filled out from reference TRBV7-9 and TRBJ2-2, the complete variable domain reads DTGVSQNPRHKITKRGQNVTFRCDPISEHNRLYWYRQTLGQGPEFLTYFQNEAQLEKSRLLSDRFSAERPKGSFSTLEIQRTEQGDSAMYLCASSRQVNTGELFFGEGSRLTVL.

This clone was observed a single time. The junction differs from germline at one of its ends, possibly a read error. The V call is TRBV6-6, the J call TRBJ2-3; the match to TRBD2 covers 8 bases. Germline V gene lookup returns CDR1 MNHNY and CDR2 SVGAGI (reference sequence). The CDR3 covers 16 residues. The CDR3 spells CAGSYTAGGGTDTQYF. The CDR3 nucleotides read TGTGCCGGCAGTTACACGGCGGGGGGTGGTACAGATACGCAGTATTTT.

This sequence joins TRBV6-1 and TRBJ1-5; D is undetermined. Germline values: CDR1 MNHNS, CDR2 SASEGT. V was pared by 0 bases and J by 4 bases, with 13 bases between. The CDR3 is 16 amino acids. CDR3 in amino acids: CASSEASGRVNQPQHF. CDR3 bases: TGTGCCAGCAGTGAAGCGTCCGGGAGGGTAAATCAGCCCCAGCATTTT.

The V and J genes are TRBV29-1 and TRBJ2-5; D is undetermined. Germline values: CDR1 SQVTM, CDR2 ANQGSEA. The CDR3 is 15 residues long. Trimming stripped 6 bases from V and 1 base from J, with 18 bases between. Written as DNA, the CDR3 is TGCAGCGTGGCCGAACAGACAACGAGCCAAGAGACCCAGTACTTC. Translating gives CSVAEQTTSQETQYF. The full variable domain, rest sourced from reference TRBV29-1 and TRBJ2-5, is SAVISQKPSRDICQRGTSLTIQCQVDSQVTMMFWYRQQPGQSLTLIATANQGSEATYESGFVIDKFPISRPNLTFSTLTVSNMSPEDSSIYLCSVAEQTTSQETQYFGPGTRLLVL.